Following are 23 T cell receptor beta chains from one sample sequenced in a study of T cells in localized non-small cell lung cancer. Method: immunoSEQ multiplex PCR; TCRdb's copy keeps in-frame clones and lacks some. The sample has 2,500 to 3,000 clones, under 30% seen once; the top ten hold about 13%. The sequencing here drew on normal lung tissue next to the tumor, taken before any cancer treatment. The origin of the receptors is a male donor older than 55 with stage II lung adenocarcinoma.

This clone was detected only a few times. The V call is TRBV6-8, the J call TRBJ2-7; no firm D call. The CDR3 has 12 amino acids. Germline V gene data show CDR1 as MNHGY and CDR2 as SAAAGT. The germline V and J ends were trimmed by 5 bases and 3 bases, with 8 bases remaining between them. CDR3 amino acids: CASSPRDYEQYF. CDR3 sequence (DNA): TGTGCCAGCAGTCCAAGGGACTACGAGCAGTACTTC.

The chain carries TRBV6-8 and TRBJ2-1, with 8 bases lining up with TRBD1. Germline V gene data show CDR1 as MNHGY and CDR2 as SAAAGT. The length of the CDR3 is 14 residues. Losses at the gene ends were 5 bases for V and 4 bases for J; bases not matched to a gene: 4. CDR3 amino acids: CASSPGTGYNEQFF. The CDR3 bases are TGTGCCAGCAGTCCAGGGACAGGTTACAATGAGCAGTTCTTC.

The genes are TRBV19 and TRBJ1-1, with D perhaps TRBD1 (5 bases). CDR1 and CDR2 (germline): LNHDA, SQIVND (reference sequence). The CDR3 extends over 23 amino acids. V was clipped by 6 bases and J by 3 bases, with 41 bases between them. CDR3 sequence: CASSLEGSEGFLGHSRGDTEAFF. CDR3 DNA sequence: TGTGCCAGTAGCCTCGAAGGCTCAGAGGGCTTCCTCGGACACTCAAGAGGGGACACTGAAGCTTTCTTT.

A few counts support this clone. DNA for the CDR3: TGCAGCGCTTCGGGACGGAAAAGCTCCTACGAGCAGTACTTC. Protein: CSASGRKSSYEQYF. The chain uses TRBV29-1 and TRBJ2-7; D tentatively reads TRBD1 or TRBD2 (5 bases each). This CDR3 contains 14 residues. Trimming removed 7 bases from V and 0 bases from J, with 16 bases in between. Per the germline V gene, CDR1 is SQVTM and CDR2 is ANQGSEA.

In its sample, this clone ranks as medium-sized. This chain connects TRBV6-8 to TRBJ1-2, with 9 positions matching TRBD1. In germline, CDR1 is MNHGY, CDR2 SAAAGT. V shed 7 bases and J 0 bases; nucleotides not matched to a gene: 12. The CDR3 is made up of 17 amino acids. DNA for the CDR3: TGTGCCAGCACCCTAGACAGGGGGACGGCTGCTAACTATGGCTACACCTTC. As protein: CASTLDRGTAANYGYTF.

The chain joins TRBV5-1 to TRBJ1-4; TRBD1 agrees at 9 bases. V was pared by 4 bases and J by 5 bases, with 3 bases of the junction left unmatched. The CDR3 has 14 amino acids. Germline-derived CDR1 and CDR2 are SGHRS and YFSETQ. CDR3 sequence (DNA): TGCGCCAGCAGCACGGGGACAGGGAATGAAAAACTGTTTTTT. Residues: CASSTGTGNEKLFF. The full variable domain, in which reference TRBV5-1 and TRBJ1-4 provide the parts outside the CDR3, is KAGVTQTPRYLIKTRGQQVTLSCSPISGHRSVSWYQQTPGQGLQFLFEYFSETQRNKGNFPGRFSGRQFSNSRSEMNVSTLELGDSALYLCASSTGTGNEKLFFGSGTQLSVL.

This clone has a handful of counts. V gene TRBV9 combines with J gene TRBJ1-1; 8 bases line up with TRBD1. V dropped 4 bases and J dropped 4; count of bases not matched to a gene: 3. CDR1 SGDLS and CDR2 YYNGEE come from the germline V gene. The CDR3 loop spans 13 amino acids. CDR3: CASSLGTGTEAFF. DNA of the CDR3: TGTGCCAGCAGCCTCGGGACAGGCACTGAAGCTTTCTTT.

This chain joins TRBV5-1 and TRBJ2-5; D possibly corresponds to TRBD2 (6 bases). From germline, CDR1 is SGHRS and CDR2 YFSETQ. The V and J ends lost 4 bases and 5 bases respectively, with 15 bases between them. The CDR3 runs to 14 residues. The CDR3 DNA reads TGCGCCAGCAGCCTTACTAGCTCCAGGGAGACCCAGTACTTC. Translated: CASSLTSSRETQYF.

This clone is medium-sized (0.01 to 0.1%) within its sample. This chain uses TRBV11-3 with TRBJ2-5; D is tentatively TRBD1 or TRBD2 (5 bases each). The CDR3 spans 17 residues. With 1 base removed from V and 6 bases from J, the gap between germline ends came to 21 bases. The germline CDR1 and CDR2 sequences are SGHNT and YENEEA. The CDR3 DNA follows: TGTGCCAGCAGCTTAGTTGGTCAGGGAGTGGTGATGAAGACCCAGTACTTC. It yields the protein CASSLVGQGVVMKTQYF.

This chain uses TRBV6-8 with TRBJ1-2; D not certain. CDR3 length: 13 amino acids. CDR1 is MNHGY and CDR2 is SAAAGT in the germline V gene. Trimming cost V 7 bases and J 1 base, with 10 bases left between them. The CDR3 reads CASIPPNNYGYTF. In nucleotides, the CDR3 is TGTGCCAGCATTCCCCCCAATAACTATGGCTACACCTTC.

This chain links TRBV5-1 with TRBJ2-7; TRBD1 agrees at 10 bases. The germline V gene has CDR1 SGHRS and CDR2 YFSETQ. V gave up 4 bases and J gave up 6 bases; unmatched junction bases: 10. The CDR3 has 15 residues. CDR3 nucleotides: TGCGCCAGCAGCCTGAGACAGGGGGCTGGGGGCGAGCAGTACTTC. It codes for CASSLRQGAGGEQYF.

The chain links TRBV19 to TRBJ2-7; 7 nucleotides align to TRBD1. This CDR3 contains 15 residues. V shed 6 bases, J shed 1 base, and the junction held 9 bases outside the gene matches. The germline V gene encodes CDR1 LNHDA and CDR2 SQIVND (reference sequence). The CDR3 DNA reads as TGTGCCAGTAGCCCCGGGACAGACAATTCCTACGAGCAGTACTTC. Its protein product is CASSPGTDNSYEQYF. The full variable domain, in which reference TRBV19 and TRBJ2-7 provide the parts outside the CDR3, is DGGITQSPKYLFRKEGQNVTLSCEQNLNHDAMYWYRQDPGQGLRLIYYSQIVNDFQKGDIAEGYSVSREKKESFPLTVTSAQKNPTAFYLCASSPGTDNSYEQYFGPGTRLTVT.

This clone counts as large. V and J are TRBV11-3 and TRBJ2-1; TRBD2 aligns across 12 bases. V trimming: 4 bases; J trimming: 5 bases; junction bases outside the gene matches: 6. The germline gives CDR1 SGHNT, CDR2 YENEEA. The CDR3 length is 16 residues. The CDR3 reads CASSWGLAGPNNEQFF. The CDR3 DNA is TGTGCCAGCAGCTGGGGACTAGCGGGCCCCAACAATGAGCAGTTCTTC. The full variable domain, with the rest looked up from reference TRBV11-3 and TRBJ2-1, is EAGVVQSPRYKIIEKKQPVAFWCNPISGHNTLYWYLQNLGQGPELLIRYENEEAVDDSQLPKDRFSAERLKGVDSTLKIQPAELGDSAVYLCASSWGLAGPNNEQFFGPGTRLTVL.

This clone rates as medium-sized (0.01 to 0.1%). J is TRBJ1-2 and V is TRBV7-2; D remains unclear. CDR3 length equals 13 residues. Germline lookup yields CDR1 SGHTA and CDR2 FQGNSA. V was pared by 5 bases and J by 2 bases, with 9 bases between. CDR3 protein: CASSQLNNYGYTF. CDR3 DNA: TGTGCCAGCAGCCAGCTAAACAACTATGGCTACACCTTC.

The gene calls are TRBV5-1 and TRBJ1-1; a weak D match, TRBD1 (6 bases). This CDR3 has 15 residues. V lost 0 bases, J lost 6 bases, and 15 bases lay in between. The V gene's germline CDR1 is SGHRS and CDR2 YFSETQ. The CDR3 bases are TGCGCCAGCAGCTTGGTGGGATACAGGGACGCTGAAGCTTTCTTT. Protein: CASSLVGYRDAEAFF.

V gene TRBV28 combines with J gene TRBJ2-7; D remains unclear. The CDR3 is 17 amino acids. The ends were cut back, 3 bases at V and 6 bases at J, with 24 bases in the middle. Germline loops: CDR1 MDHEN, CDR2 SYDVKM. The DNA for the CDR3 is TGTGCCAGCAGTTTGACCCCGGTCTCCGGTTGGTCAAGCGAGCAGTACTTC. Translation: CASSLTPVSGWSSEQYF.

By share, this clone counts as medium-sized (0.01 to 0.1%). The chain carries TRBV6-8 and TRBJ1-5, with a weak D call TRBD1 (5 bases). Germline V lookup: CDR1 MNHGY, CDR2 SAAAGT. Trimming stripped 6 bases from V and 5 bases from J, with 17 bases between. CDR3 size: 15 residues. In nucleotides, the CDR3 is TGTGCCAGCAGATACCGGGACGGACCGTATCAGCCCCAGCATTTT. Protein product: CASRYRDGPYQPQHF.

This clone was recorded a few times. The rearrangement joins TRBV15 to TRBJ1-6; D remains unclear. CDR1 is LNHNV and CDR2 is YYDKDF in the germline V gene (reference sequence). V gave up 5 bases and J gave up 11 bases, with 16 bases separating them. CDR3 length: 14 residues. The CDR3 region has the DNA TGTGCCACCAGCGGACCCAGTGGTACGGCACCCCTCCACTTT. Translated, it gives CATSGPSGTAPLHF.

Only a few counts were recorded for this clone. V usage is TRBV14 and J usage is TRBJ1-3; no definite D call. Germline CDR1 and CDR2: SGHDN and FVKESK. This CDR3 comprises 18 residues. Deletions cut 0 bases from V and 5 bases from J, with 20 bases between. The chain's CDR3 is CASSQDRGGAGGRNTIYF. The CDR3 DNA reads TGTGCCAGCAGCCAAGATAGAGGTGGCGCAGGAGGGAGAAACACCATATATTTT.

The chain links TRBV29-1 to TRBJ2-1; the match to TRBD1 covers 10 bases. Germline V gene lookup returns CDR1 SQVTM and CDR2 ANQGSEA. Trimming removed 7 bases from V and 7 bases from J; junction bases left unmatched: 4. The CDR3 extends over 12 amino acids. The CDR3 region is CSGGQGSNEQFF. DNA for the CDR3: TGCAGCGGGGGACAGGGGTCGAATGAGCAGTTCTTC.

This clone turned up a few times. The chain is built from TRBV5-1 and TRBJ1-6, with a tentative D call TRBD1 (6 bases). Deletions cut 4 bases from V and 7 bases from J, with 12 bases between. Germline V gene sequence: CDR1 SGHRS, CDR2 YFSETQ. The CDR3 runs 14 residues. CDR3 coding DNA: TGCGCCAGCAGCCCGGACAGTATCAATTCACCCCTCCACTTT. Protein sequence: CASSPDSINSPLHF.

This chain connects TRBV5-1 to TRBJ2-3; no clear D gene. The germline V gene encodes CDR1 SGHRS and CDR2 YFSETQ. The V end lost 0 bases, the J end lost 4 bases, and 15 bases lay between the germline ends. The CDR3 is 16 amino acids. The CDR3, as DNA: TGCGCCAGCAGCTTGGCTATAGACCGAAACTCAGATACGCAGTATTTT. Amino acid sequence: CASSLAIDRNSDTQYF.

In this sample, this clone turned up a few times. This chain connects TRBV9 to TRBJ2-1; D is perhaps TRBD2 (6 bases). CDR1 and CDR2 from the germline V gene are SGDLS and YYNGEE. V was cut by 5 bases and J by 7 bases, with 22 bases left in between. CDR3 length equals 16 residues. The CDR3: CASSPLEGTWGNEQFF. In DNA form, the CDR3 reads TGTGCCAGCAGTCCACTTGAGGGGACTTGGGGAAATGAGCAGTTCTTC.